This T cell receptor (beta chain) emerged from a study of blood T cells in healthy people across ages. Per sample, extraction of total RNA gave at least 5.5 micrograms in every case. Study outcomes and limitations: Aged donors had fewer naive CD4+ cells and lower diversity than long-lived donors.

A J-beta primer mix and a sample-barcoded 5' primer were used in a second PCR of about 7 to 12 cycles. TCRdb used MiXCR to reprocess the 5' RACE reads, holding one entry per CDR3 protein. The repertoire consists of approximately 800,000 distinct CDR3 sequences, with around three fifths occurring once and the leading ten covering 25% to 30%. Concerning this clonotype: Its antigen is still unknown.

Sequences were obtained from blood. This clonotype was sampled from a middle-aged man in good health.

CDR3 in DNA: TGTGCCAGCAGCCGGACTAGCGGGGAACAAGAGACCCAGTACTTC. It specifies CASSRTSGEQETQYF. The V gene is TRBV7-2, the J gene TRBJ2-5; 12 bases line up with TRBD2. The germline V gene encodes CDR1 SGHTA and CDR2 FQGNSA. Trimming cost V 5 bases and J 2 bases; bases outside gene matches: 3. This CDR3 comprises 15 residues.